A single sample gave rise to the 18 T cell receptor beta chains below, sequenced in a study of memory B cells and T cells in multiple sclerosis. Clones were sequenced by immunoSEQ multiplex PCR, and TCRdb holds only the in-frame ones, with some missing. The sample consists of around 14,000 clones, about 70% of them appearing once. Sequencing was carried out using memory (CD45RO+) CD4+ T cells from blood. The origin of the receptors is a human donor with multiple sclerosis.

The CDR3 loop is CASSLDSGGGYEQYF. The DNA for the CDR3 is TGCGCCAGCAGCTTGGATTCGGGGGGCGGGTACGAGCAGTACTTC. This chain connects TRBV5-1 to TRBJ2-7, with a possible D match to TRBD2 (7 bases). Germline lookup yields CDR1 SGHRS and CDR2 YFSETQ. CDR3 length: 15 amino acids. V lost 0 bases, J lost 4 bases, and 14 bases lay in between.

V usage is TRBV5-1 and J usage is TRBJ2-5, with 7 bases identical to TRBD2. The CDR3 is made up of 17 amino acids. V gave up 0 bases and J gave up 1 base; unmatched junction bases: 9. Germline V gene data show CDR1 as SGHRS and CDR2 as YFSETQ. The chain's CDR3 is CASSLASGGGSQETQYF. CDR3 coding DNA: TGCGCCAGCAGCTTGGCCTCTGGCGGGGGAAGCCAAGAGACCCAGTACTTC.

The chain couples TRBV5-6 to TRBJ1-5; the D gene is possibly TRBD1 (6 bases). The CDR3 runs 15 residues. The V gene's germline CDR1 is SGHDT and CDR2 YYEEEE. V shed 0 bases and J shed 5 bases, with 12 bases lying between them. CDR3 nucleotides: TGTGCCAGCAGCTTGGGTGTAGGGGGTCATCAGCCCCAGCATTTT. It codes for CASSLGVGGHQPQHF.

The chain joins TRBV6-5 to TRBJ1-1; no definite D call. V was pared by 11 bases and J by 1 base, with 8 bases between. CDR3 size: 11 residues. Per germline, CDR1 MNHEY and CDR2 SVGAGI. CDR3 residues: CASRKNTEAFF. The CDR3 DNA is TGTGCCTCCAGGAAGAACACTGAAGCTTTCTTT.

Judged by abundance, this clone is medium-sized. The genes are TRBV6-5 and TRBJ1-1; possibly TRBD1 for D (5 bases). Trimming took off 2 bases at V and 5 bases at J, with 12 bases between the two ends. Germline V CDR1 and CDR2: MNHEY, SVGAGI. The CDR3 extends over 14 amino acids. The DNA of the CDR3 is TGTGCCAGCAGTTACGACAGCATGTTGACTGAAGCTTTCTTT. Its translation is CASSYDSMLTEAFF.

This chain uses TRBV20-1 with TRBJ2-5; D is undetermined. The DNA end is a closer match to TRBJ2-7, so the J assignment may be wrong. The CDR3 contains 11 residues. Germline-derived CDR1 and CDR2 are DFQATT and SNEGSKA (reference sequence). CDR3 sequence reads: CSGRGDYEQYF. The CDR3 region has the DNA TGCAGTGGAAGAGGAGATTACGAGCAGTACTTC.

The rearrangement links TRBV5-1 to TRBJ1-1, with a weak D call TRBD1 (6 bases). The CDR3 is 16 residues long. Germline assignment: CDR1 SGHRS and CDR2 YFSETQ. V lost 5 bases and J lost 4, with 21 bases in between. DNA for the CDR3: TGCGCCAGCAGTCGGGGTCCCCCTCAGGGGAGCACTGAAGCTTTCTTT. It encodes CASSRGPPQGSTEAFF.

J is TRBJ2-5 and V is TRBV19; the match to TRBD1 covers 7 bases. CDR1 and CDR2 (germline): LNHDA, SQIVND (reference sequence). This CDR3 region has 12 residues. J was trimmed by 5 bases and V by 5 bases; bases with no gene match: 2. The CDR3 spells CASSVRGETQYF. The CDR3 DNA reads TGTGCCAGTAGTGTCAGGGGGGAGACCCAGTACTTC. Full variable domain (rest looked up from reference TRBV19 and TRBJ2-5): DGGITQSPKYLFRKEGQNVTLSCEQNLNHDAMYWYRQDPGQGLRLIYYSQIVNDFQKGDIAEGYSVSREKKESFPLTVTSAQKNPTAFYLCASSVRGETQYFGPGTRLLVL.

The chain uses TRBV6-5 and TRBJ2-7; the match to TRBD1 covers 9 bases. The CDR3 has 15 amino acids. With 1 base clipped from V and 6 bases from J, the junction kept 7 bases outside the gene matches. The V gene's germline CDR1 is MNHEY and CDR2 SVGAGI. In DNA form, the CDR3 reads TGTGCCAGCAGTTACTTGGGGACAGGGAAAGGCGAGCAGTACTTC. Protein: CASSYLGTGKGEQYF.

The gene calls are TRBV27 and TRBJ2-4; possibly TRBD1 for D (5 bases). Trimming left V 5 bases short and J 0 bases short, with 8 bases between. CDR1 is MNHEY and CDR2 is SMNVEV in the germline V gene (reference sequence). The CDR3 totals 14 residues. CDR3 in DNA: TGTGCCAGCAGTGTGCAGGGAGCCAAAAACATTCAGTACTTC. Translated, it gives CASSVQGAKNIQYF.

Turning to this clone: The sample carries other DNA sequences with the same CDR3. This chain connects TRBV29-1 to TRBJ2-3, with D unresolved. This CDR3 is 13 amino acids long. Trimming took 1 base from V and 4 from J, leaving 9 bases between them. Germline assignment: CDR1 SQVTM and CDR2 ANQGSEA. The CDR3 sequence: CSVEVAPSDTQYF. The DNA for the CDR3 is TGCAGCGTTGAAGTAGCCCCTTCAGATACGCAGTATTTT.

The genes are TRBV28 and TRBJ1-2; 9 bases line up with TRBD1. After removal of 6 bases from V and 2 bases from J, the junction contained 10 bases not matched to a gene. Germline CDR1 reads MDHEN; CDR2 reads SYDVKM. The CDR3 extends over 16 amino acids. The CDR3 DNA follows: TGTGCCAGCAGCCAAATAACAGGGGGCGCGAACTATGGCTACACCTTC. Encoded protein: CASSQITGGANYGYTF.

The gene calls are TRBV7-2 and TRBJ1-5; TRBD1 matches at 9 bases. CDR1 is SGHTA and CDR2 is FQGNSA in the germline V gene. The J segment lost 7 bases and the V segment lost 3 bases, leaving 4 bases of the junction unmatched. The CDR3 is 14 residues long. Here the CDR3 DNA reads TGTGCCAGCAGCTTCAGACAGGGGGGCCAGCCCCAGCATTTT. It is translated as CASSFRQGGQPQHF.

The chain couples TRBV28 to TRBJ2-5, with 12 nucleotides matching TRBD2. V was clipped by 6 bases and J by 5 bases; unmatched bases: 7. Germline CDR1 is MDHEN and CDR2 is SYDVKM. The CDR3 contains 15 residues. The CDR3 loop is CASSPSGRVRETQYF. DNA of the CDR3: TGTGCCAGCAGCCCTAGCGGGAGGGTCAGGGAGACCCAGTACTTC.

This clone was seen a single time. This chain joins TRBV19 and TRBJ1-2, with 9 bases matching TRBD1. V lost 4 bases, J lost 5 bases, and 8 bases stayed unmatched. CDR1 is LNHDA and CDR2 is SQIVND in the germline V gene (reference sequence). The CDR3 has 15 amino acids. CDR3 nucleotide sequence: TGTGCCAGTAGTACTTCCGGGACAGGGTCTTATGGCTACACCTTC. Protein product: CASSTSGTGSYGYTF.

V is TRBV11-1 and J is TRBJ2-1; 9 bases fit TRBD1. Germline CDR1 is SGHAT and CDR2 is FQDESV (reference sequence). The CDR3 is made up of 19 amino acids. J gave up 5 bases and V 2 bases, and 16 bases lay outside the gene matches. In DNA form, the CDR3 reads TGTGCCAGCAGCTTATACAGGGGGCGTAGGTACGGGCCCAACAATGAGCAGTTCTTC. This encodes CASSLYRGRRYGPNNEQFF.

The rearrangement uses TRBV6-4 and TRBJ2-1; 10 nucleotides align to TRBD2. Germline CDR1 and CDR2: MRHNA and SNTAGT. The J segment lost 2 bases and the V segment lost 6 bases, leaving 7 bases of the junction unmatched. This CDR3 has 16 amino acids. CDR3 DNA sequence: TGTGCCAGCAGCTTGACTAGCGGGCGGCCCTACAATGAGCAGTTCTTC. It yields the protein CASSLTSGRPYNEQFF.

The chain couples TRBV7-9 to TRBJ1-5; 7 positions match TRBD1. With 2 bases clipped from V and 5 bases from J, the junction kept 0 bases outside the gene matches. This CDR3 is 13 amino acids long. Germline CDR1 SEHNR, CDR2 FQNEAQ (reference sequence). CDR3 residues: CASSLTGDQPQHF. CDR3 nucleotides: TGTGCCAGCAGCTTAACAGGGGATCAGCCCCAGCATTTT.